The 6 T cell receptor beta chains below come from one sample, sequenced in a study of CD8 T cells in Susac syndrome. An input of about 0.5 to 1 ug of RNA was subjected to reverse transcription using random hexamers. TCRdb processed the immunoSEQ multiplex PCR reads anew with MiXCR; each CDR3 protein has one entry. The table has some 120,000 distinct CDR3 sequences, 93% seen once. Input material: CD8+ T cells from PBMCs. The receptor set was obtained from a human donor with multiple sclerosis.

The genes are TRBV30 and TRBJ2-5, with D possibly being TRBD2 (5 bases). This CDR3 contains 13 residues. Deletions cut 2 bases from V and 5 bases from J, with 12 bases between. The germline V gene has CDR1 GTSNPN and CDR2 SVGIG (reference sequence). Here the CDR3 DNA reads TGTGCCTGGAGTACGGGGTCGTGGGAGACCCAGTACTTC. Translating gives CAWSTGSWETQYF.

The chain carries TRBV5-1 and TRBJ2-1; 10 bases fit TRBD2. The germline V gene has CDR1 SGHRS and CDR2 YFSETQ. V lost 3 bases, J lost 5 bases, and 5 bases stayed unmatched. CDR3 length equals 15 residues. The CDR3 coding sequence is TGCGCCAGCAGCTCAGCGGGGGGGCCTCACAATGAGCAGTTCTTC. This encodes CASSSAGGPHNEQFF. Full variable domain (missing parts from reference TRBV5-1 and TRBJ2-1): KAGVTQTPRYLIKTRGQQVTLSCSPISGHRSVSWYQQTPGQGLQFLFEYFSETQRNKGNFPGRFSGRQFSNSRSEMNVSTLELGDSALYLCASSSAGGPHNEQFFGPGTRLTVL.

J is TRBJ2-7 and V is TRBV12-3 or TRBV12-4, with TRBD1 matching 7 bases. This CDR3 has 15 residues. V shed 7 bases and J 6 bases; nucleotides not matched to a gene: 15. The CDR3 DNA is TGTGCCAGCAATAGCCCGGGACAGCCTCGGGCCGAGCAGTACTTC. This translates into CASNSPGQPRAEQYF.

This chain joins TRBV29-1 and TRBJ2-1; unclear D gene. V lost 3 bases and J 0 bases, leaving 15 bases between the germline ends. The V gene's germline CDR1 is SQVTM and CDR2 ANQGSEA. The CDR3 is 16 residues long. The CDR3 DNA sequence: TGCAGCGTTGACTCGCAGGTTCTAGGCTCCTACAATGAGCAGTTCTTC. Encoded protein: CSVDSQVLGSYNEQFF.

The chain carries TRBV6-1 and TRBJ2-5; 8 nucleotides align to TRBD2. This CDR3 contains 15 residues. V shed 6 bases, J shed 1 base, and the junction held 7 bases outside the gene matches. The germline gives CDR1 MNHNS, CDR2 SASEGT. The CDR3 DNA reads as TGTGCCAGCAGATACGGGACTAGATCCCAAGAGACCCAGTACTTC. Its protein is CASRYGTRSQETQYF.

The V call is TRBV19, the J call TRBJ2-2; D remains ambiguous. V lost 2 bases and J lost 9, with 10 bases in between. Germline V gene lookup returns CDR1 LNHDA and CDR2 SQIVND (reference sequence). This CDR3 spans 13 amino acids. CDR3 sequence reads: CASSIFLHRELFF. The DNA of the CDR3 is TGTGCCAGTAGTATATTTCTACACCGGGAGCTGTTTTTT.